What follows describes a single T cell receptor (beta chain). What it recognizes is unknown. These data are taken from a study of T cell responses to AZD1222 COVID-19 vaccine. Study-level information: Samples with a second dose at about 4 or about 12 weeks were pooled together. Study-wide points: There were vaccine-associated CD4 TCRs across spike, dominant at 160-218 and 743-854. The study reported that nearly half of spike-specific TCRs target unmutated variant regions. Repertoires were sampled only after the peak T cell response.

Only in-frame clones appear in the TCRdb table, and some are missing; sequencing was by immunoSEQ multiplex PCR. The sample carries approximately 170,000 clones, approximately 92% recorded once. Trimming left V 5 bases short and J 5 bases short, with 8 bases between. This CDR3 has 12 amino acids. The chain carries TRBV12-3 or TRBV12-4 and TRBJ2-3; D is ambiguous. The source material was peripheral blood, sampled on day 0 of AZD1222 vaccination. This clonotype was sampled from an adult in good health. CDR3 DNA: TGTGCCAGCAGTATGGGCAGAGATACGCAGTATTTT. This sequence encodes CASSMGRDTQYF.